This T cell receptor (beta chain) was identified during a study of siplizumab effects on memory and regulatory T cells. Study-wide findings and caveats: Contribution to the alloresponse seemed major for naive T cells, which also seemed more diverse than memory cells. Roughly 80-96% of proliferating CD4+ or CD8+ clones defied assignment to a naive or memory phenotype. Left unconfirmed was the suppressive function of proliferating Tregs from siplizumab cultures.

The V gene lost 1 base and the J gene lost 5 bases, with 9 bases spanning the gap. The germline CDR1 and CDR2 sequences are SGHRS and YFSETQ. The CDR3 length is 13 residues. Only in-frame clones appear in the TCRdb table, and some are missing; sequencing was by immunoSEQ multiplex PCR. Among around 65,000 clones listed, 70% to 85% were seen once. As for this clone: Its matching antigen is unknown.

The TCR originated in a human donor in good health. Sample: memory CD4+ T cells sorted from blood. This chain links TRBV5-1 with TRBJ1-2; D gene ambiguous. The CDR3 reads CASSLSASYGYTF. CDR3 coding DNA: TGCGCCAGCAGCTTGTCAGCTTCGTATGGCTACACCTTC. Looking up the rest from reference TRBV5-1 and TRBJ1-2 gives the full variable domain: KAGVTQTPRYLIKTRGQQVTLSCSPISGHRSVSWYQQTPGQGLQFLFEYFSETQRNKGNFPGRFSGRQFSNSRSEMNVSTLELGDSALYLCASSLSASYGYTFGSGTRLTVV.